Shown below are 25 T cell receptor beta chains from a single sample sequenced in a study of shared clonotypes between healthy human individuals. Profiling relied on immunoSEQ multiplex PCR, and the TCRdb table lists in-frame clones only, not all of them. The sample holds under 600,000 clones; 70% to 80% are singletons and the top ten take around 12%. Source material: PBMCs. These receptors were collected from a woman in her forties in good health. Some clones in this sample may be carry-over from other donors' samples.

This clone appeared many times. Other DNA sequences within the sample encode an identical CDR3. The chain is built from TRBV4-1 and TRBJ2-7, with 11 bases that match TRBD2. The CDR3 sequence is 14 residues long. Trimming took 4 bases from V and 4 from J; bases not matched to a gene: 3. Per the germline V gene, CDR1 is MGHRA and CDR2 is YSYEKL. CDR3 nucleotides: TGCGCCAGCAGCCGCGGGACTAGCGGTTACGAGCAGTACTTC. Translating it yields CASSRGTSGYEQYF.

The rearrangement links TRBV23-1 to TRBJ2-2, with TRBD1 matching over 7 bases. TRBV23-1 is an ORF; its function is uncertain. The length of the CDR3 is 15 residues. The junction had 4 bases not matched to a gene; V was cut back by 2 bases and J by 4 bases. The CDR3, as DNA: TGCGCCAGCAGTCAACAGGGGGACATCACCGGGGAGCTGTTTTTT. Translation: CASSQQGDITGELFF.

The chain has TRBV20-1 and TRBJ2-1; 8 bases are a match to TRBD2. Germline V gene sequence: CDR1 DFQATT, CDR2 SNEGSKA (reference sequence). Unmatched junction bases numbered 8, after V lost 3 bases and J lost 16 bases. This CDR3 has 11 amino acids. The DNA of the CDR3 is TGCAGTGCTAGCCCCGGGCTAGCGGGTTTCTTC. It codes for CSASPGLAGFF.

The J gene is TRBJ2-2, the V gene TRBV5-3; tentatively, D is TRBD1 or TRBD2 (5 bases each). TRBV5-3 is noted as an ORF with a role that remains uncertain. This CDR3 is 16 amino acids long. The ends were cut back, 6 bases at V and 2 bases at J, with 17 bases in the middle. The CDR3 DNA reads as TGTGCCAGAACGGACCGGGGCAGCCTTAACACCGGGGAGCTGTTTTTT. Translation: CARTDRGSLNTGELFF.

CDR3: CASSAATGEETQYF. CDR3 nucleotides: TGCGCCAGCAGCGCGGCAACAGGGGAGGAGACCCAGTACTTC. The V call is TRBV10-2, the J call TRBJ2-5, with 7 bases that match TRBD1. CDR1 is WSHSY and CDR2 is SAAADI in the germline V gene. The CDR3 length is 14 residues. Trimming at V came to 6 bases and at J to 5 bases, leaving 9 bases not matched to a gene.

The gene calls are TRBV30 and TRBJ2-2, with D unresolved. The CDR3 has 14 residues. V was trimmed by 1 base and J by 1 base, leaving 7 bases between them. CDR1 is GTSNPN, CDR2 SVGIG, per germline (reference sequence). The CDR3 DNA sequence: TGTGCCTGGAGTGCGATGCGGAACACCGGGGAGCTGTTTTTT. This codes for CAWSAMRNTGELFF.

The chain is built from TRBV30 and TRBJ2-3, with D hard to call. The germline gives CDR1 GTSNPN, CDR2 SVGIG (reference sequence). V was clipped by 6 bases and J by 6 bases, with 4 bases between them. The CDR3 sequence is 9 residues long. The DNA of the CDR3 is TGTGCCTGTTGCGATACGCAGTATTTT. Translation: CACCDTQYF.

This clone occurred many times. The DNA is omitted, as the CDR3 cannot be located on it reliably, and the CDR3 follows TCRdb's listing. The chain couples TRBV2 to TRBJ2-5; the table gives TRBD2 as D, unverified against the DNA. Germline lookup yields CDR1 SNHLY and CDR2 FYNNEI. The CDR3 contains 14 residues when both ends are counted. This chain's CDR3 is CASIHFGREKTQYF.

The rearrangement uses TRBV7-9 and TRBJ2-2; D uncertain. Germline CDR1 reads SEHNR; CDR2 reads FQNEAQ (reference sequence). The CDR3 totals 14 residues. V lost 8 bases, J lost 4 bases, and 14 bases lay in between. The CDR3 sequence: CASSPFVGTGELFF. The CDR3 nucleotides read TGTGCCAGCTCCCCCTTCGTCGGCACCGGGGAGCTGTTTTTT.

In the case of this clone: This clone may be a read error of a much larger clone one base away. The V and J genes are TRBV7-9 and TRBJ2-3, with D possibly being TRBD2 (7 bases). The V gene lost 5 bases and the J gene lost 3 bases, with 18 bases spanning the gap. Per germline, CDR1 SEHNR and CDR2 FQNEAQ (reference sequence). The CDR3 extends over 16 amino acids. The CDR3 is CASSLGGGSRTDTQYF. The CDR3 nucleotides are TGTGCCAGCAGCCTGGGGGGCGGGAGTAGGACAGATACGCAGTATTTT.

The gene calls are TRBV28 and TRBJ2-7, with D maybe TRBD1 (6 bases). V was cut by 6 bases and J by 3 bases, with 15 bases left in between. This CDR3 is 14 amino acids long. Germline V gene sequence: CDR1 MDHEN, CDR2 SYDVKM. CDR3 region: CASREADRNYEQYF. CDR3 sequence (DNA): TGTGCCAGCAGAGAGGCCGACAGGAACTACGAGCAGTACTTC. Supplemented by reference TRBV28 and TRBJ2-7, the full variable domain reads DVKVTQSSRYLVKRTGEKVFLECVQDMDHENMFWYRQDPGLGLRLIYFSYDVKMKEKGDIPEGYSVSREKKERFSLILESASTNQTSMYLCASREADRNYEQYFGPGTRLTVT.

As concerns this clone: This may arise from a read error, as a much more abundant clone is one base away. V is TRBV9 and J is TRBJ2-3; 7 nucleotides line up with TRBD2. From germline, CDR1 is SGDLS and CDR2 YYNGEE. The junction had 2 bases not matched to a gene; V was cut back by 4 bases and J by 0 bases. The CDR3 spans 14 residues. Written as DNA, the CDR3 is TGTGCCAGCAGCCTTAGCGGGAGCACAGATACGCAGTATTTT. Translation gives CASSLSGSTDTQYF.

A note on this clone: Since no conserved phenylalanine or tryptophan closes the CDR3, a read error is the likely cause. It is unclear where the CDR3 begins or ends on the DNA, so no DNA is shown, and the CDR3 is as TCRdb lists it. The rearrangement joins TRBV5-1 to TRBJ1-2. Germline CDR1 is SGHRS and CDR2 is YFSETQ. Inclusive of both ends, the CDR3 amounts to 11 amino acids. The CDR3 is CASSIGTVHSG.

The chain recombines TRBV9 with TRBJ2-2; D is possibly TRBD2 (5 bases). Trimming removed 2 bases from V and 2 bases from J, with 10 bases in between. This CDR3 comprises 15 residues. The V gene's germline CDR1 is SGDLS and CDR2 YYNGEE. CDR3 in amino acids: CASSVSLANTGELFF. In nucleotides, the CDR3 is TGTGCCAGCAGCGTCAGCCTAGCCAACACCGGGGAGCTGTTTTTT.

This clone was found many times. The chain links TRBV6-6 to TRBJ1-2; 9 bases match TRBD1. The CDR3 contains 16 residues. CDR1 MNHNY and CDR2 SVGAGI come from the germline V gene (reference sequence). The ends lost 5 bases at V and 7 bases at J; junction bases unmatched: 14. DNA of the CDR3: TGTGCCAGCAGTCCAAACCACCCGGGACAGGGACCTGGCTACACCTTC. Its protein is CASSPNHPGQGPGYTF.

The chain links TRBV4-1 to TRBJ1-5; no firm D call. The CDR3 spans 17 residues. Trimming removed 5 bases at V and 0 bases at J, with 17 bases between. Germline CDR1 reads MGHRA; CDR2 reads YSYEKL. The CDR3 region is CASSKGAAGYSNQPQHF. CDR3 sequence (DNA): TGCGCCAGCAGCAAGGGAGCGGCAGGATATAGCAATCAGCCCCAGCATTTT.

This chain connects TRBV7-3 to TRBJ2-2; weak D call: TRBD2 (5 bases). Germline values: CDR1 SGHTA, CDR2 FQGTGA. Trimming left V 7 bases short and J 2 bases short, with 11 bases between. The CDR3 sequence is 14 residues long. CDR3 amino acids: CASKFSGNTGELFF. The CDR3 DNA sequence: TGTGCCAGCAAATTCAGCGGAAACACCGGGGAGCTGTTTTTT.

The CDR3 DNA is TGCGCCAGCAGCTTGGGGTCTAGCGGGAGCGAGCAGTACTTC. Translating gives CASSLGSSGSEQYF. This sequence joins TRBV5-1 and TRBJ2-7; 10 positions match TRBD2. Germline V CDR1 and CDR2: SGHRS, YFSETQ. Losses at the gene ends were 0 bases for V and 6 bases for J; bases not matched to a gene: 3. The CDR3 runs 14 residues.

For this clone: This sequence may be a read error, since a much larger clone differs from it by one base. The J gene is TRBJ1-4, the V gene TRBV7-9; 7 bases are shared with TRBD1. This CDR3 has 11 amino acids. Germline CDR1 and CDR2: SEHNR and FQNEAQ (reference sequence). The V and J ends lost 5 bases and 12 bases, in that order; junction bases with no gene match: 3. The CDR3 coding sequence is TGTGCCAGCAGCCCAGGGACAGAACTGTTTTTT. It specifies CASSPGTELFF.

The chain employs TRBV6-5 and TRBJ1-2; D not resolved. With 7 bases removed from V and 5 bases from J, the gap between germline ends came to 14 bases. Germline CDR1 and CDR2: MNHEY and SVGAGI. This CDR3 contains 13 residues. The CDR3 DNA follows: TGTGCCAGCAACCCCGGGTGGGGTTATGGCTACACCTTC. Encoded protein: CASNPGWGYGYTF.

The chain couples TRBV9 to TRBJ2-2, with D possibly matching TRBD2 (6 bases). CDR1 and CDR2 (germline): SGDLS, YYNGEE. With 0 bases removed from V and 1 base from J, the gap between germline ends came to 13 bases. The CDR3 runs 17 residues. CDR3 residues: CASSVGFASENTGELFF. Here the CDR3 DNA reads TGTGCCAGCAGCGTAGGGTTTGCTAGCGAGAACACCGGGGAGCTGTTTTTT.

This clone showed up just a few times. This chain joins TRBV15 and TRBJ2-5; 9 bases line up with TRBD1. V lost 3 bases and J lost 5; bases outside the gene matches: 7. This CDR3 spans 15 amino acids. Germline assignment: CDR1 LNHNV and CDR2 YYDKDF (reference sequence). The CDR3 DNA sequence: TGTGCCACCAGCAGCACAGGGGGCCCCGGGGAGACCCAGTACTTC. It specifies CATSSTGGPGETQYF.

This clone has more than one count but fewer than ten. Other DNA sequences within the sample encode an identical CDR3. V is TRBV29-1 and J is TRBJ2-7; D unclear. Germline V CDR1 and CDR2: SQVTM, ANQGSEA. Between the trimmed V and J ends, which lost 6 bases and 1 base, there was a span of 10 bases. The CDR3 runs 12 residues. The CDR3 protein is CSVSGPSYEQYF. DNA of the CDR3: TGCAGCGTATCGGGCCCTTCCTACGAGCAGTACTTC.

This sequence joins TRBV6-5 and TRBJ2-5; D is possibly TRBD1 (6 bases). V dropped 0 bases and J dropped 3 bases, with 11 bases sitting between them. The germline V gene has CDR1 MNHEY and CDR2 SVGAGI. The CDR3 totals 15 residues. The CDR3 DNA follows: TGTGCCAGCAGTTACTCGGGGGCCGGGAAAGAGACCCAGTACTTC. It yields the protein CASSYSGAGKETQYF.

The chain couples TRBV7-9 to TRBJ1-1, with D possibly being TRBD1 (6 bases). The length of the CDR3 is 12 residues. Looked up from germline, CDR1 is SEHNR and CDR2 is FQNEAQ (reference sequence). V was pared by 1 base and J by 11 bases, with 11 bases between. The CDR3 DNA reads TGTGCCAGCAGCTTAGAGGGGGGATCGGCTTTCTTT. Its protein is CASSLEGGSAFF.